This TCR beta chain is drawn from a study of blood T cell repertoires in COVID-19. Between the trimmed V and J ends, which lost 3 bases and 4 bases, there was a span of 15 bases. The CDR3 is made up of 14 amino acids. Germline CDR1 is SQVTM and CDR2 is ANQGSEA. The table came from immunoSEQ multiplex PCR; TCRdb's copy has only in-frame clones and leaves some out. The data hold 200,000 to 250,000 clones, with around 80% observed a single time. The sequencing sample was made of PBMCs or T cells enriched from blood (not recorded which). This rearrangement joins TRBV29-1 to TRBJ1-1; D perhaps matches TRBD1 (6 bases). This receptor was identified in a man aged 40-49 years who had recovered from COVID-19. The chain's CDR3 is CSVELAGESTEAFF. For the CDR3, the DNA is TGCAGCGTTGAGCTTGCAGGGGAATCCACTGAAGCTTTCTTT.